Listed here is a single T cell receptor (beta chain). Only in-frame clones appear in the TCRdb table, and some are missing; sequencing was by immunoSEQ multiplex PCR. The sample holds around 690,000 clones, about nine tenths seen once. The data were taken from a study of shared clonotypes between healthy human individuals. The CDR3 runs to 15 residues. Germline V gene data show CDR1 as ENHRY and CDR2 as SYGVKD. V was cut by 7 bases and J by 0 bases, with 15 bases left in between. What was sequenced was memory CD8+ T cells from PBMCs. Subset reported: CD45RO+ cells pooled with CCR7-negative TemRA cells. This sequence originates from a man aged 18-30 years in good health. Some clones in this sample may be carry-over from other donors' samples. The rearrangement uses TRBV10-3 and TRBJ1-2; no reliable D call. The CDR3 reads CAITTDSPPNYGYTF. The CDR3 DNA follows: TGTGCCATCACAACAGACTCGCCTCCTAACTATGGCTACACCTTC.